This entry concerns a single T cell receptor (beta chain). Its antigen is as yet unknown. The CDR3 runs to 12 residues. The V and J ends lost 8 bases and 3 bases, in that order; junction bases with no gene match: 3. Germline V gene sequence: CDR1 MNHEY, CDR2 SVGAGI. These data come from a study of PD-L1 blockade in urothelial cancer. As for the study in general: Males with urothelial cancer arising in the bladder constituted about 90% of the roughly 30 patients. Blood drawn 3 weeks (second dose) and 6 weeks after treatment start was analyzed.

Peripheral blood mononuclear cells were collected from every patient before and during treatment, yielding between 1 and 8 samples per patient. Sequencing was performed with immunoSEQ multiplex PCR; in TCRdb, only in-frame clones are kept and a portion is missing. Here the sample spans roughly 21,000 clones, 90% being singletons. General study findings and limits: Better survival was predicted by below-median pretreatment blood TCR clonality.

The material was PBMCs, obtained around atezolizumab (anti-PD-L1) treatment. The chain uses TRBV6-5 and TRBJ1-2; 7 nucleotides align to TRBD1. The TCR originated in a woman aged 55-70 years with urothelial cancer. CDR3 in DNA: TGTGCCAGCCACAGGGGTGACTATGGCTACACCTTC. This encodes CASHRGDYGYTF.